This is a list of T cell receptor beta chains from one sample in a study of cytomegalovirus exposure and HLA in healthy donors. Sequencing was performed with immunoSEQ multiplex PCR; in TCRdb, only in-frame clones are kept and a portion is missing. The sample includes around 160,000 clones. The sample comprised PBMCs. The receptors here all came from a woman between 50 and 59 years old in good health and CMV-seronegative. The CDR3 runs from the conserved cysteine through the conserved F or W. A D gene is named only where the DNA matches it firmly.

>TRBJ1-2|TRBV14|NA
TGTGCCAGCAGCGCTACTTCTCCACAGGTTAACTATGGCTACACCTTC
CASSATSPQVNYGYTF
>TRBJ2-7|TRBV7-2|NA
TGTGCCAGCAGCTTAGGAGGACTTCCCTGGGAGCAGTACTTC
CASSLGGLPWEQYF
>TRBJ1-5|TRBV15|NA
TGTGCCACCAGCAGAGAAGCGAGCAATCAGCCCCAGCATTTT
CATSREASNQPQHF
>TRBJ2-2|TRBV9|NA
TGTGCCAGCAGCGGACTACAGGGGGGGTACACCGGGGAGCTGTTTTTT
CASSGLQGGYTGELFF
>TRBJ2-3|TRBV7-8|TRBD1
TGTGCCAGGGGACAGGGTCACACAGATACGCAGTATTTT
CARGQGHTDTQYF
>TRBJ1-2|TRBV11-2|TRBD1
TGTGCCAGCAGCTTAACCGGGACAGGGGAGGCGGGCTACACCTTC
CASSLTGTGEAGYTF
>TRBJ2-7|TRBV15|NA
TGTGCCACCAGCAGAGATCTAGACCTCTCCTACGAGCAGTACTTC
CATSRDLDLSYEQYF
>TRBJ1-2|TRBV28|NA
TGTGCCAGCAGTCCCCTAGGGGGGGAAAGTGGGGGTGGCTACACCTTC
CASSPLGGESGGGYTF
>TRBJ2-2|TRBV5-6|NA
TGTGCCAGCAGCTTGCCGCGGCAGGGGATGACCGGGGAGCTGTTTTTT
CASSLPRQGMTGELFF
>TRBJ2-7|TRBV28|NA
TGTGCCAGCACTTCCAGGGCAGTCCCCTACGAGCAGTACTTC
CASTSRAVPYEQYF
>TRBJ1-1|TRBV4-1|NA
TGCGCCAGCAGCCAAGTCGCGGAGAACACTGAAGCTTTCTTT
CASSQVAENTEAFF
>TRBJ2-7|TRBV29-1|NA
TGCAGCGTTGAAGTCAGGTACGAGCAGTACTTC
CSVEVRYEQYF
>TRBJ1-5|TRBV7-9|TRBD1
TGTGCCAGCAGCTTTGACAGGGTAAATCAGCCCCAGCATTTT
CASSFDRVNQPQHF
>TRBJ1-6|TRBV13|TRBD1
TGTGCCAGCAAGGGGGCTGGGTCCTATAATTCACCCCTCCACTTT
CASKGAGSYNSPLHF
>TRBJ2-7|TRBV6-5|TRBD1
TGTGCCAGCTCTACCGGGACAGGGATATTCGAGCAGTACTTC
CASSTGTGIFEQYF
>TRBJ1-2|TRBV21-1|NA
TGTGCCAGCAGCGCCCGCGGACAGGGGTCCCATAGTGGCTACACCTTC
CASSARGQGSHSGYTF
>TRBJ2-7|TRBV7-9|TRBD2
TGTGCCAGCAGCCGGGGACTAGCGGGAACCTACGAGCAGTACTTC
CASSRGLAGTYEQYF
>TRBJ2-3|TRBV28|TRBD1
TGTGCCAGCAGCTTTGGACAGGTTACAGATACGCAGTATTTT
CASSFGQVTDTQYF
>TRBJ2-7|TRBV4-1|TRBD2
TGCGCCAGCAGCCAAGGCTGGACTAGAACCTACGAGCAGTACTTC
CASSQGWTRTYEQYF
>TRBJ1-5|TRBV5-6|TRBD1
TGTGCCAGCAGCATGGGGGACAGGTACAATCAGCCCCAGCATTTT
CASSMGDRYNQPQHF
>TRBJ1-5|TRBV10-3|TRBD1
TGTGCCAGCACGGACAGGGGTGACCGCCACAATCAGCCCCAGCATTTT
CASTDRGDRHNQPQHF
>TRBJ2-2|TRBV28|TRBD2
TGTGCCAGCAGTTTCTCCTTTAGCGGGAAGGGCGGGGAGCTGTTTTTT
CASSFSFSGKGGELFF
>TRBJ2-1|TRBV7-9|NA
TGTGCCAGCAGCTCCGGGAGTCTAGATGAGCAGTTCTTC
CASSSGSLDEQFF
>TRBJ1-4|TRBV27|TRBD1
TGTGCCAGCAACCTACAGGGGGGGTCTAATGAAAAACTGTTTTTT
CASNLQGGSNEKLFF
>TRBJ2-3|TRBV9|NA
TGTGCCAGCAGCGTAGGAAGGGTCAGGGGCACAGATACGCAGTATTTT
CASSVGRVRGTDTQYF
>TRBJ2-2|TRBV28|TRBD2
TGTGCCAGCAACCCGGCGGGGACTAGCGGGGGGGCCTTCGTCGGGGAGCTGTTTTTT
CASNPAGTSGGAFVGELFF
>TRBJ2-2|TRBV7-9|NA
TGTGCCAGCAGCTTGAGTAGTGAGACCGGGGAGCTGTTTTTT
CASSLSSETGELFF
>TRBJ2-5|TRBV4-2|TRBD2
TGTGCCAGCAGCCAACAGGGCGGGGGAAAAGAGACCCAGTACTTC
CASSQQGGGKETQYF